The 8 T cell receptor beta chains given below trace back to one sample, sequenced in a study of response to subunit inactivated influenza vaccine. TCRdb ran MiXCR on the RT-PCR reads and lists one entry per CDR3 protein. Of 150,000 to 200,000 distinct CDR3 sequences listed, less than 15% were seen once; the top ten hold about 31%. This sample was also put to use in a study of T cells expressing NK-cell markers. From that paper: For TCR beta, cDNA was produced by 5'RACE template switching with UMIs.

The material sequenced was CD8+ T cells sorted from PBMCs, taken less than 13 days after vaccination. All receptors come from a man aged 45-65 years who received an inactivated influenza vaccine.

The V and J genes are TRBV6-5 and TRBJ2-7; no definite D call. The V and J ends lost 9 bases and 3 bases respectively, with 9 bases between them. This CDR3 is built from 11 residues. The V gene's germline CDR1 is MNHEY and CDR2 SVGAGI. In DNA form, the CDR3 reads TGTGCCAGTACGCTCGGCTACGAGCAGTACTTC. Protein: CASTLGYEQYF.

The V call is TRBV9, the J call TRBJ2-3, with 7 nucleotides matching TRBD2. The V and J ends lost 4 bases and 4 bases, in that order; junction bases with no gene match: 12. Germline V gives CDR1 SGDLS, CDR2 YYNGEE. This CDR3 has 16 residues. CDR3 DNA: TGTGCCAGCAGCCTCCCCGGACTAGGTGCAGCAGATACGCAGTATTTT. This encodes CASSLPGLGAADTQYF.

This clonotype was counted a few times. The chain carries TRBV2 and TRBJ1-5, with 12 bases identical to TRBD1. This CDR3 is 15 amino acids long. With V trimmed by 5 bases and J by 7 bases, 6 bases remained unmatched. The germline gives CDR1 SNHLY, CDR2 FYNNEI. CDR3 amino acids: CASSPGTGGGQPQHF. In DNA form, the CDR3 reads TGTGCCAGCAGTCCCGGGACAGGGGGCGGCCAGCCCCAGCATTTT.

V usage is TRBV2 and J usage is TRBJ2-2; no firm D call. The V gene lost 10 bases and the J gene lost 1 base, with 19 bases spanning the gap. Per the germline V gene, CDR1 is SNHLY and CDR2 is FYNNEI. The CDR3 length is 16 residues. This chain's CDR3 is CAILREKRENTGELFF. The CDR3 DNA is TGTGCCATTCTAAGGGAAAAAAGGGAGAACACCGGGGAGCTGTTTTTT.

This clonotype showed up just a few times. V is TRBV12-3 or TRBV12-4 and J is TRBJ2-1, with 8 bases aligning to TRBD2. The CDR3 contains 14 residues. Trimming took 7 bases from V and 4 from J; bases not matched to a gene: 6. This CDR3 reads CASTGLAGYNEQFF. CDR3 sequence (DNA): TGTGCCAGCACCGGGCTAGCGGGTTACAATGAGCAGTTCTTC.

This clonotype was detected a few times. The chain uses TRBV27 and TRBJ2-3; D is unclear. The CDR3 is made up of 15 amino acids. Germline V lookup: CDR1 MNHEY, CDR2 SMNVEV (reference sequence). Trimming shortened V by 0 bases and J by 3 bases, and 10 bases separated the two germline ends. This CDR3 reads CASSLSVGMTDTQYF. Written as DNA, the CDR3 is TGTGCCAGCAGTTTATCGGTGGGGATGACAGATACGCAGTATTTT.

This clonotype came up a few times. In DNA form, the CDR3 reads TGCAGTGCTTCATGGACCGGAGGAGGCGAGCAGTACTTC. It yields the protein CSASWTGGGEQYF. V and J are TRBV20-1 and TRBJ2-7; D perhaps matches TRBD2 (5 bases). The germline V gene encodes CDR1 DFQATT and CDR2 SNEGSKA (reference sequence). The CDR3 sequence is 13 residues long. V gave up 5 bases and J gave up 6 bases, with 17 bases separating them.

This clonotype was seen more than once but under ten times. The rearrangement uses TRBV27 and TRBJ2-1; 9 positions agree with TRBD2. The CDR3 runs 17 residues. CDR1 and CDR2 (germline): MNHEY, SMNVEV (reference sequence). Germline trimming cut 2 bases from V and 8 bases from J; bases unmatched to any gene: 13. CDR3 residues: CASSLGGGGALFYEQFF. The CDR3 bases are TGTGCCAGCAGTTTAGGGGGCGGGGGGGCTCTCTTCTATGAGCAGTTCTTC.